This T cell receptor (beta chain) was obtained from a study of cytomegalovirus exposure and HLA in healthy donors. Study summary: Early released data comprised around 80 million unique TCRs from HLA-typed donors. Of all 400 or so donors who were genotyped, roughly 85% belonged to the Caucasian-associated ancestry cluster.

Vbeta (60) and Jbeta (13) primers were used in the PCR. Libraries were prepared by immunoSEQ multiplex PCR; TCRdb keeps only in-frame clonotypes and omits some of them. The sample consists of roughly 290,000 clones, 80% of them appearing once. Study-wide results and caveats: Many donors shared some public TCRs, even though most TCR sequences were rare.

This clone was seen just once. Its antigen is unidentified. V shed 7 bases and J shed 2 bases, with 17 bases lying between them. Germline lookup yields CDR1 LGHNT and CDR2 FRNRAP. The CDR3 runs to 15 residues. This receptor was obtained from a girl aged 2 to 9 in good health and CMV-seronegative. The chain employs TRBV12-5 and TRBJ1-1; possibly TRBD1 for D (6 bases). What was sequenced was PBMCs. The CDR3, as DNA: TGTGCTAGTGTTGCCCCTGTAGGGACAAACACTGAAGCTTTCTTT. It specifies CASVAPVGTNTEAFF.